Listed below are T cell receptor beta chains from one sample, sequenced in a study of OX40 agonist ivuxolimab in advanced cancers. This table comes from immunoSEQ multiplex PCR, and its TCRdb copy is limited to in-frame clones, with some not included. The top ten clones hold around 0.47% of a sample with about 61,000 clones, more than 70% of them seen once. The specimen was CD4+ or CD8+ T cells sorted from blood, collected in a trial of the OX40 agonist ivuxolimab. Receptors were obtained from an adult with an advanced solid tumor such as melanoma, head and neck, liver or kidney cancer. Both conserved end residues are part of each CDR3. The D gene is left open where the match is weak. Clone size, where shown, is once, few, many, or a class for clones that have expanded.

TRBD2,TRBJ2-5,TRBV9,NA,CASRLGLAGGETQYF,TGTGCCAGCAGACTCGGACTAGCGGGAGGAGAGACCCAGTACTTC
NA,TRBJ2-1,TRBV5-6,NA,CASRIRDTSYNEQFF,TGTGCCAGCAGGATCCGGGACACATCCTACAATGAGCAGTTCTTC
NA,TRBJ2-5,TRBV7-6,NA,CASSWGAQETQYF,TGTGCCAGCAGTTGGGGGGCCCAAGAGACCCAGTACTTC
NA,TRBJ2-3,TRBV18,NA,CASSPLGEDTQYF,TGTGCCAGCTCACCACTGGGGGAGGATACGCAGTATTTT
NA,TRBJ2-1,TRBV4-2,NA,CASGKVGGTLPNEQFF,TGTGCCAGCGGGAAGGTTGGCGGGACACTTCCCAATGAGCAGTTCTTC
NA,TRBJ2-1,TRBV7-2,NA,CASSSQGGYNEQFF,TGTGCCAGCAGCTCGCAGGGGGGTTACAATGAGCAGTTCTTC
NA,TRBJ2-3,TRBV5-6,NA,CASSLVLGSRADTQYF,TGTGCCAGCAGCTTAGTCTTAGGAAGCAGGGCAGATACGCAGTATTTT
NA,TRBJ2-1,TRBV21-1,NA,CASSRAAGQGGPYNEQFF,TGTGCCAGCAGCAGAGCCGCTGGACAGGGGGGGCCCTACAATGAGCAGTTCTTC
NA,TRBJ1-5,TRBV9,NA,CASSASVDSNQPQHF,TGTGCCAGCAGCGCCTCGGTGGATAGCAATCAGCCCCAGCATTTT
TRBD2,TRBJ2-1,TRBV19,NA,CASSPAGLSGAYNEQFF,TGTGCCAGTAGCCCCGCGGGTTTGAGCGGGGCGTACAATGAGCAGTTCTTC
NA,TRBJ2-1,TRBV11-1,NA,CASSLGSGFNEQFF,TGTGCCAGCAGCTTGGGTTCGGGGTTCAATGAGCAGTTCTTC
NA,TRBJ2-1,TRBV4-3,NA,CASSQDRRFTYNEQFF,TGCGCCAGCAGCCAAGATAGGAGGTTCACCTACAATGAGCAGTTCTTC
NA,TRBJ1-2,TRBV19,NA,CASSGNRADYGYTF,TGTGCCAGTAGTGGGAACAGGGCCGATTATGGCTACACCTTC
NA,TRBJ2-2,TRBV6-1,NA,CASIFGGDTGELFF,TGTGCCAGCATATTCGGGGGTGACACCGGGGAGCTGTTTTTT
NA,TRBJ2-7,TRBV6-1,NA,CASSVRGASYEQYF,TGTGCCAGCAGTGTTCGAGGGGCTTCGTACGAGCAGTACTTC
NA,TRBJ1-5,TRBV7-9,NA,CASSLPNQPQHF,TGTGCCAGCAGCTTACCCAATCAGCCCCAGCATTTT
NA,TRBJ2-7,TRBV27,NA,CASRSTGNDEQYF,TGTGCCAGCAGATCTACAGGGAACGACGAGCAGTACTTC
TRBD2,TRBJ2-7,TRBV10-3,NA,CAISEAGDREQYF,TGTGCCATCAGTGAAGCGGGAGATCGCGAGCAGTACTTC
TRBD1,TRBJ2-7,TRBV5-5,NA,CASSLAGTEIYEQYF,TGTGCCAGCAGCTTGGCCGGGACAGAGATCTACGAGCAGTACTTC
NA,TRBJ1-5,TRBV7-2,NA,CASSPTPGGGSQPQHF,TGTGCCAGCAGCCCCACCCCGGGGGGTGGAAGTCAGCCCCAGCATTTT
NA,TRBJ1-5,TRBV5-6,NA,CASSLLLGTGNQPQHF,TGTGCCAGCAGCTTGCTTCTAGGGACCGGCAATCAGCCCCAGCATTTT
NA,TRBJ1-1,TRBV19,NA,CASSRNQPSLGDTEAFF,TGTGCCAGTAGTAGAAATCAACCAAGTCTTGGGGACACTGAAGCTTTCTTT
NA,TRBJ2-2,TRBV11-2,NA,CASSSLNTGELFF,TGTGCCAGCAGCTCCCTAAACACCGGGGAGCTGTTTTTT
TRBD1,TRBJ1-3,TRBV7-2,NA,CASSLQGAGNTIYF,TGTGCCAGCAGCCTACAGGGGGCAGGGAACACCATATATTTT
TRBD1,TRBJ2-5,TRBV6-5,once,CASTAGTGGQYF,TGTGCCAGCACGGCAGGAACAGGGGGCCAGTACTTC
TRBD2,TRBJ2-1,TRBV30,few,CAWSKGLAGGNEQFF,TGTGCCTGGAGTAAAGGGCTAGCGGGAGGCAATGAGCAGTTCTTC
NA,TRBJ2-1,TRBV11-2,NA,CASSLASYGEQFF,TGTGCCAGCAGCTTAGCTAGTTACGGCGAGCAGTTCTTC
TRBD2,TRBJ2-5,TRBV5-1,NA,CASSLGGSGQETQYF,TGCGCCAGCAGCTTGGGCGGGAGCGGGCAAGAGACCCAGTACTTC
NA,TRBJ1-1,TRBV5-1,once,CASSSGWGNTEAFF,TGCGCCAGCAGCAGCGGCTGGGGGAACACTGAAGCTTTCTTT
TRBD1,TRBJ2-1,TRBV6-6,NA,CASSLDRDTYNEQFF,TGTGCCAGCAGCTTAGACAGGGACACCTACAATGAGCAGTTCTTC
NA,TRBJ1-4,TRBV19,NA,CASRTDATNEKLFF,TGTGCCTCTAGGACCGACGCAACTAATGAAAAACTGTTTTTT
NA,TRBJ1-2,TRBV5-6,few,CATTTGPYGYTF,TGTGCCACAACAACAGGGCCCTATGGCTACACCTTC
TRBD2,TRBJ2-1,TRBV27,NA,CASSFRLAGDGSYNEQFF,TGTGCCAGCAGTTTCAGACTAGCGGGAGACGGGTCCTACAATGAGCAGTTCTTC
TRBD2,TRBJ2-3,TRBV5-1,once,CASSLDGLGRDTQYF,TGCGCCAGCAGCTTGGACGGACTAGGAAGGGATACGCAGTATTTT
NA,TRBJ2-3,TRBV7-3,NA,CASSSTGGGSTDTQYF,TGTGCCAGCAGCTCCACAGGGGGAGGGAGCACAGATACGCAGTATTTT
TRBD2,TRBJ2-3,TRBV7-2,NA,CASSGTSGPDTQYF,TGTGCCAGCAGTGGGACTAGCGGTCCAGATACGCAGTATTTT
NA,TRBJ2-1,TRBV5-1,NA,CASSFSSSYNEQFF,TGCGCCAGCAGCTTTTCAAGCTCCTACAATGAGCAGTTCTTC
NA,TRBJ1-1,TRBV6-4,few,CASRGTDMNTEAFF,TGTGCCAGCAGAGGTACGGACATGAACACTGAAGCTTTCTTT
NA,TRBJ1-1,TRBV7-2,once,CASSLVINGAEAFF,TGTGCCAGCAGCTTAGTAATTAATGGCGCTGAAGCTTTCTTT
NA,TRBJ2-5,TRBV19,NA,CATGQIQETQYF,TGTGCCACCGGACAGATCCAAGAGACCCAGTACTTC
NA,TRBJ2-7,TRBV28,NA,CASSLGGRGEQYF,TGTGCCAGCAGTTTAGGGGGCCGTGGCGAGCAGTACTTC
NA,TRBJ2-2,TRBV27,NA,CASSLGSGIISGELFF,TGTGCCAGCAGTTTGGGTAGCGGAATAATCTCCGGGGAGCTGTTTTTT
TRBD1,TRBJ1-1,TRBV5-1,NA,CASSLTGGNTEAFF,TGCGCCAGCAGCCTGACAGGGGGGAACACTGAAGCTTTCTTT
NA,TRBJ1-4,TRBV18,NA,CASSPIPGEVNEKLFF,TGTGCCAGCTCACCGATTCCAGGGGAGGTTAATGAAAAACTGTTTTTT
TRBD2,TRBJ2-2,TRBV5-1,NA,CASSLGAGDGDGELFF,TGCGCCAGCAGCTTGGGAGCGGGAGATGGGGACGGGGAGCTGTTTTTT
TRBD1,TRBJ1-1,TRBV27,NA,CASRATGGSVAFF,TGTGCCAGCAGGGCGACAGGGGGTTCGGTAGCTTTCTTT